This T cell receptor (beta chain) was found in a study of identical twins. Findings and limits, study-wide: Monozygotic twins shared more out-of-frame TCR alpha than recombination models predicted.

TCRdb processed the 5' RACE reads anew with MiXCR; each CDR3 protein has one entry. The sample has roughly 750,000 distinct CDR3 sequences; around 20% are singletons. The table lists this clonotype with a few counts. Its antigen is not known. CDR1 is SGHNT, CDR2 YYREEE, per germline (reference sequence). The junction had 8 bases not matched to a gene; V was cut back by 9 bases and J by 0 bases. This CDR3 comprises 15 residues. This same sample was also taken into another study, of T cells expressing NK-cell markers. As that study records: Sorted CD3+CD56-NKG2C+, CD3+CD56+NKG2C+ and CD3+CD56+NKG2C- T cells supplied the TCR beta repertoires. As a fraction of CD8+ T cells, dominant NKG2C+ clonotypes reached about 1.0-7.0% in 5 or 6 donors.

This TCR was sampled from a woman aged 18-29 years in good health. The chain recombines TRBV5-4 with TRBJ2-2, with TRBD1 matching over 7 bases. The sample was PBMCs. DNA for the CDR3: TGTGCCATAAACCTAGGGACAGCGAACACCGGGGAGCTGTTTTTT. Amino acid sequence: CAINLGTANTGELFF. Drawing the rest from reference TRBV5-4 and TRBJ2-2, the complete variable domain is ETGVTQSPTHLIKTRGQQVTLRCSSQSGHNTVSWYQQALGQGPQFIFQYYREEENGRGNFPPRFSGLQFPNYSSELNVNALELDDSALYLCAINLGTANTGELFFGEGSRLTVL.